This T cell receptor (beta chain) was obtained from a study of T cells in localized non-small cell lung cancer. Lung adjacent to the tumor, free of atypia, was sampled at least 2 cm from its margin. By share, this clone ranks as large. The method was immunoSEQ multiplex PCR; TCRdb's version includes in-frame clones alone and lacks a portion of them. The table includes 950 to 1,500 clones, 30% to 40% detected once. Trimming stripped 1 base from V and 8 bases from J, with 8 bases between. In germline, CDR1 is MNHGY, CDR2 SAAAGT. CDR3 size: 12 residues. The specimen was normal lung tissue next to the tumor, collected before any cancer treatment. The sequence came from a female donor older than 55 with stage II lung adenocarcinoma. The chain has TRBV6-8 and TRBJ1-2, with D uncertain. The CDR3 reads CASSYFGAGYTF. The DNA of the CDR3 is TGTGCCAGCAGTTACTTTGGCGCCGGCTACACCTTC.